The clone carrying this TCR beta chain has more than one count but fewer than ten. The target antigen is unknown. The V gene lost 1 base and the J gene lost 2 bases, with 24 bases spanning the gap. Germline V gene lookup returns CDR1 SGHAT and CDR2 FQNNGV. The CDR3 has 19 amino acids. Quantitative molecular-barcoded 5'-RACE generated the TCR beta libraries. A single record per CDR3 protein comes from TCRdb applying MiXCR to the 5' RACE reads. The profile shows roughly 450,000 distinct CDR3 sequences, roughly 27% of them singletons. The data belong to a study of CD8 T cells in ankylosing spondylitis. Study observations and caveats: Several highly homologous variants made up a TCR beta motif, and this motif appeared characteristic of ankylosing spondylitis blood. Those disease-linked clones were CD8+; they were also relatively rare in peripheral blood. Significant enrichment of disease-linked clones was reported in matched ankylosing spondylitis synovial fluid.

The clonotype originates from a male donor with ankylosing spondylitis. The sequenced sample consisted of blood, either unsorted or a sorted T cell fraction (not recorded which). The J gene is TRBJ2-7, the V gene TRBV11-2; weak D call: TRBD1 (6 bases). The CDR3 bases are TGTGCCAGCAGCTTAGGGTGGGGAACAGGGCTAACTTTTACCTACGAGCAGTACTTC. Amino acid sequence: CASSLGWGTGLTFTYEQYF.